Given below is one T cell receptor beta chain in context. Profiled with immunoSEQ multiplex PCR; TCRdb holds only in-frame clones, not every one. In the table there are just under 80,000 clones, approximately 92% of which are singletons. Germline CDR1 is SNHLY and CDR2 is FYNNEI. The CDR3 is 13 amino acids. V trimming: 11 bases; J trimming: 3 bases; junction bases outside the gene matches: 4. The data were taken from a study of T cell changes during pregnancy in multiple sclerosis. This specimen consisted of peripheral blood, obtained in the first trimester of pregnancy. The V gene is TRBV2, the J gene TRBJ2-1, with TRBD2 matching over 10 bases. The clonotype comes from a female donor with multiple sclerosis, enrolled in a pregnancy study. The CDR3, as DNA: TGTGCCGTAATAGCGGGGGGCTACAATGAGCAGTTCTTC. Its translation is CAVIAGGYNEQFF.